Presented here are 8 T cell receptor beta chains from one specimen sequenced in a study of shared clonotypes between healthy human individuals (dated by TCRdb to about 2020). Receptor amplification or capture employed the immunoSEQ multiplex PCR assay. As stored in TCRdb, this immuneACCESS dataset retains in-frame rearrangements with V and J assigned. A fraction of the clones does not appear; measured against another copy, unresolved V genes explain less than half of the discrepancy, and the remainder lacks a known reason. The sample has roughly 1.4 million clones on record, approximately 98.5% of them singletons. The leading ten clones occupy approximately 0.38% of the sample. Sequencing was performed on naive CD4+ T cells sorted from blood. Reading the label with the study, this specimen's cell subset or site is: CD45RA+ positively selected. These receptors all stem from a man between 25 and 39 years old in good health.

This sequence joins TRBV7-2 and TRBJ2-5; the match to TRBD2 covers 8 bases. The CDR3 is made up of 13 amino acids. With 5 bases clipped from V and 5 bases from J, the junction kept 4 bases outside the gene matches. Germline lookup yields CDR1 SGHTA and CDR2 FQGNSA. The CDR3 sequence: CASSGSGTETQYF. The CDR3 DNA sequence: TGTGCCAGCAGCGGTAGCGGGACGGAGACCCAGTACTTC.

The chain uses TRBV4-1 and TRBJ2-5; D possibly matches TRBD1 or TRBD2 (5 bases each). There are 16 residues in the CDR3. The germline V gene encodes CDR1 MGHRA and CDR2 YSYEKL. Trimming cost V 0 bases and J 1 base, with 12 bases left between them. CDR3 coding DNA: TGCGCCAGCAGCCAAGATGGGACGGGACGCCAAGAGACCCAGTACTTC. Protein sequence: CASSQDGTGRQETQYF.

The chain has TRBV5-4 and TRBJ2-7; 7 bases fit TRBD1. Germline CDR1 is SGHNT and CDR2 is YYREEE (reference sequence). V trimming: 3 bases; J trimming: 4 bases; junction bases outside the gene matches: 10. The length of the CDR3 is 15 residues. The CDR3 nucleotides are TGTGCCAGCAGCTCATACCGGGACAGTTTATACGAGCAGTACTTC. Protein: CASSSYRDSLYEQYF.

About this clone itself: Other DNA sequences in this sample translate to the same CDR3. The chain couples TRBV18 to TRBJ1-1; D remains ambiguous. Trimming took 5 bases from V and 1 from J, leaving 8 bases between them. The CDR3 has 13 residues. CDR1 and CDR2 from the germline V gene are KGHSH and LQKENI. The DNA of the CDR3 is TGTGCCAGCTCATCGACGGGGAACACTGAAGCTTTCTTT. Protein: CASSSTGNTEAFF. The full variable domain, completed using reference TRBV18 and TRBJ1-1, is NAGVMQNPRHLVRRRGQEARLRCSPMKGHSHVYWYRQLPEEGLKFMVYLQKENIIDESGMPKERFSAEFPKEGPSILRIQQVVRGDSAAYFCASSSTGNTEAFFGQGTRLTVV.

V usage is TRBV5-4 and J usage is TRBJ1-1, with no clear D. The CDR3 is made up of 14 amino acids. The germline V gene has CDR1 SGHNT and CDR2 YYREEE (reference sequence). V was cut by 0 bases and J by 0 bases, with 6 bases left in between. CDR3 nucleotides: TGTGCCAGCAGCTTGGGGACTCTGAACACTGAAGCTTTCTTT. Encoded protein: CASSLGTLNTEAFF.

The chain links TRBV4-3 to TRBJ2-5; D could derive from TRBD1 or TRBD2 (5 bases each). Germline CDR1 and CDR2: LGHNA and YSLEER. Trimming left V 4 bases short and J 2 bases short, with 14 bases between. CDR3 size: 15 residues. CDR3 protein: CASSLRGAQQETQYF. In DNA, the CDR3 is TGCGCCAGCAGCCTTCGAGGGGCGCAACAAGAGACCCAGTACTTC.

This clone has more than one count but fewer than ten. The chain employs TRBV6-1 and TRBJ2-2; no clear D gene. V was shortened by 0 bases and J by 9 bases, with 2 bases between the two germline ends. CDR3 length: 11 residues. Germline loops: CDR1 MNHNS, CDR2 SASEGT. CDR3 in DNA: TGTGCCAGCAGTGAAGCTAGGGAGCTGTTTTTT. Translated, it gives CASSEARELFF.

V gene TRBV6-1 combines with J gene TRBJ1-1; 7 bases fit TRBD1. CDR1 and CDR2 from the germline V gene are MNHNS and SASEGT. The CDR3 runs to 16 residues. Trimming at V came to 3 bases and at J to 1 base, leaving 8 bases not matched to a gene. For the CDR3, the DNA is TGTGCCAGCAGTGAGCAACCGGGACAGACGAACACTGAAGCTTTCTTT. Translation: CASSEQPGQTNTEAFF.